This T cell receptor (beta chain) was recorded in a study of radiation and T cells in renal cell carcinoma. Turning to the study itself: Nephrectomy followed 15 Gy stereotactic body radiation by 4 weeks. Study-wide results and limits: From baseline, blood top tumor clonotypes peaked at 2 weeks post-radiation. Pretreatment tumor biopsies were lacking, so baseline clonotypes are unknown.

Sample time point: blood 2 weeks post-SBRT. This sample's treatment: 15 Gy SBRT to primary tumor, nephrectomy 4 weeks later. Blood was sampled at baseline, 2 weeks and 4 weeks after SBRT. In the case of this clone: Its antigen remains unknown.

Libraries were prepared by immunoSEQ multiplex PCR; TCRdb keeps only in-frame clonotypes and omits some of them. There are 150,000 to 160,000 clones in the sample; 87% occur only once, and roughly 13% lies in the top ten. Germline V gene lookup returns CDR1 SGHTA and CDR2 FQGNSA. The trim removed 0 bases at V and 2 bases at J, leaving 4 bases unmatched. CDR3 size: 15 residues. The V and J genes are TRBV7-2 and TRBJ2-7; 7 nucleotides match TRBD1. This receptor was identified in a woman between 50 and 59 years old with renal cell carcinoma. The starting material was blood, obtained from a patient whose treatment included radiotherapy and nephrectomy. Written as DNA, the CDR3 is TGTGCCAGCAGCTTAGCTCCCCAGGGGGCCTACGAGCAGTACTTC. Residues: CASSLAPQGAYEQYF.